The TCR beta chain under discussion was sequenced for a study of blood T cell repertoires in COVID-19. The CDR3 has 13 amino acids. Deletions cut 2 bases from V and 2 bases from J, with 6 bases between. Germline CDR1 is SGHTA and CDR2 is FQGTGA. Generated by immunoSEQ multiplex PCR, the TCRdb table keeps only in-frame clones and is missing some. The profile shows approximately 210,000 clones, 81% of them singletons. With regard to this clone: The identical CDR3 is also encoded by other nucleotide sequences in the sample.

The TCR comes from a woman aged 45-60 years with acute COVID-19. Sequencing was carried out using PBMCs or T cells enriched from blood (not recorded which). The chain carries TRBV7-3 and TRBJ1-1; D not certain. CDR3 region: CASSLGSNTEAFF. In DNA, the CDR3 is TGTGCCAGCAGCTTAGGTAGCAACACTGAAGCTTTCTTT.